The rows below give T cell receptor beta chains drawn from one sample of a study of cytomegalovirus exposure and HLA in healthy donors. The assay was immunoSEQ multiplex PCR, and TCRdb's table has in-frame clones only and misses some. The top ten clones hold roughly 3% of a sample with 110,000 or so clones, 69% of them seen once. Material for sequencing was PBMCs. Every receptor here comes from a man between 25 and 39 years old in good health and CMV-seronegative. Each CDR3 is given without its conserved first and last residue. Each record gives: clone size, V gene, CDR3 protein. Only some rows state a clone size, as once, few, many or a class for expanded clones.

clone size: .
V gene: TRBV19
CDR3 protein: ASSDRGDSFYNEQF

clone size: .
V gene: TRBV2
CDR3 protein: ASSGSGSGETQY

clone size: few
V gene: TRBV5-1
CDR3 protein: ASSLGGQGHSPLH

clone size: .
V gene: TRBV6-5
CDR3 protein: ASSYSPGQGYNEQF

clone size: few
V gene: TRBV30
CDR3 protein: AWRGGTGVRTEAF

clone size: .
V gene: TRBV11-3
CDR3 protein: ASSFGGNYGYT

clone size: .
V gene: TRBV5-5
CDR3 protein: ASSFNSNTEAF

clone size: .
V gene: TRBV6-1
CDR3 protein: ASSERTGINEKLF

clone size: few
V gene: TRBV7-2
CDR3 protein: ASSLEGRGRTEAF

clone size: .
V gene: TRBV27
CDR3 protein: ASSAAGRGNTGELF

clone size: .
V gene: TRBV9
CDR3 protein: ASSVGTSGHNEQF

clone size: .
V gene: TRBV7-2
CDR3 protein: ASSLDPTTGGSGNTIY

clone size: .
V gene: TRBV19
CDR3 protein: ASSSWQFNEKLF

clone size: .
V gene: TRBV5-1
CDR3 protein: ASSQRPPSYEQY

clone size: once
V gene: TRBV9
CDR3 protein: ASSVGLAYGYT

clone size: .
V gene: TRBV4-2
CDR3 protein: ASSKPGFTGELF